The 2 T cell receptor beta chains below all came from one sample that was sequenced in a study of cytomegalovirus exposure and HLA in healthy donors (dated by TCRdb to about 2017). Receptor amplification or capture employed the immunoSEQ multiplex PCR assay. For the multiplex PCR, a mixture combining 60 forward primers for TCR Vbeta segments and 13 reverse primers for TCR Jbeta segments was used. Sourced from immuneACCESS, this table was stored by TCRdb with only in-frame sequences that have V and J called. A share of the clones is absent; for the studies checked, an unresolved V gene accounts for under half, and the remainder has no known explanation. This sample lists roughly 100,000 clones; around 66% were detected once. Of the sample, roughly 3.4% is held by the ten largest clones. Sequenced: PBMCs. The receptors originated from a woman aged 50 to 65 in good health and CMV-seronegative.

This clone was observed a few times. The chain recombines TRBV30 with TRBJ2-1; D may be TRBD1 (6 bases). V was pared by 0 bases and J by 10 bases, with 13 bases between. CDR3 length: 13 residues. Germline assignment: CDR1 GTSNPN and CDR2 SVGIG (reference sequence). The CDR3 DNA is TGTGCCTGGAGTGTGTGGCAGGGGAACGAGCAGTTCTTC. Encoded protein: CAWSVWQGNEQFF.

This clone was counted only a few times. This rearrangement joins TRBV7-7 to TRBJ2-2; 8 nucleotides agree with TRBD1. J lost 5 bases, V lost 4 bases, and 3 bases had no gene match. The CDR3 loop spans 14 amino acids. CDR1 and CDR2 (germline): SSHAT, FNYEAQ (reference sequence). The CDR3 DNA reads TGTGCCAGCAGCTCCGGGACAGGAACCGGGGAGCTGTTTTTT. Translated: CASSSGTGTGELFF.